This TCR delta chain stems from a study of gamma-delta chains in newborns, infants, children. Study background: Innate gammadelta T cells reportedly expand polyclonally right after birth, driven by microbial exposure, per the title.

TCRdb reran clone calling via CATT on the reads. The profile shows about 4,900 delta-chain clones, 2.5% to 3% of them singletons. CDR3 length equals 15 residues. V dropped 4 bases and J dropped 4; count of bases not matched to a gene: 8. Germline V gene lookup returns CDR1 GEAIGNYY and CDR2 EKD. The genes are TRDV2 and TRDJ1, with 10 bases identical to TRDD3. The sequence derives from a child who was a newborn, infant or young child, either healthy, febrile or measles-vaccinated (not recorded which). Sequenced sample: blood. CDR3 in DNA: TGTGCCTGTGATCCTCTTACTGGGGGATTCGATAAACTCATCTTT. It codes for CACDPLTGGFDKLIF.